This note documents a single TCR beta chain sequence. Its matching antigen is unknown. The sample originates from a study of CD8 T cells in Susac syndrome. Study observations and caveats: Clonal expansion was absent from the CD4+ T cell repertoires in Susac syndrome.

Patients with Susac syndrome met diagnostic criteria defined recently for definite or probable disease. TEMRA cells were FACS-enriched, and CD8+ and CD4+ T cells were isolated negatively. The germline V and J ends were trimmed by 0 bases and 6 bases, with 6 bases remaining between them. The CDR3 sequence is 12 residues long. Germline assignment: CDR1 SGHDT and CDR2 YYEEEE. Random hexamers served to reverse transcribe roughly 0.45 to 1 ug RNA. TCRdb itself ran the immunoSEQ multiplex PCR reads through MiXCR, one entry per CDR3 protein. The data contain about 200,000 distinct CDR3 sequences, more than 85% of them seen just once; the ten biggest clones take up approximately 0.09%.

Material: CD4+ T cells from PBMCs. This receptor was taken from a human donor with Susac syndrome. V and J are TRBV5-6 and TRBJ1-2, with D possibly matching TRBD1 (5 bases). The CDR3 spells CASSLGQNGYTF. CDR3 nucleotide sequence: TGTGCCAGCAGCTTGGGACAGAATGGCTACACCTTC. The full variable domain, its missing parts supplied by reference TRBV5-6 and TRBJ1-2, is DAGVTQSPTHLIKTRGQQVTLRCSPKSGHDTVSWYQQALGQGPQFIFQYYEEEERQRGNFPDRFSGHQFPNYSSELNVNALLLGDSALYLCASSLGQNGYTFGSGTRLTVV.